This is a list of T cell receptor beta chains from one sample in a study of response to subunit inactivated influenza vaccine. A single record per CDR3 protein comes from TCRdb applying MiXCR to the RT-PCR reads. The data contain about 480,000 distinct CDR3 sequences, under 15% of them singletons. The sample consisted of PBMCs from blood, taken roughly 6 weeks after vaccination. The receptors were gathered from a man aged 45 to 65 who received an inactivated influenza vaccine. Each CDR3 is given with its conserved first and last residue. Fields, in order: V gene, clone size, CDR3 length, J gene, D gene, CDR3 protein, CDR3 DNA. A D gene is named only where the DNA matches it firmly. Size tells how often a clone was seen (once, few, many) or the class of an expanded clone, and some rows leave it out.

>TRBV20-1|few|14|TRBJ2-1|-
CSAPPQGGYNEQFF
TGCAGTGCTCCACCTCAGGGGGGGTACAATGAGCAGTTCTTC
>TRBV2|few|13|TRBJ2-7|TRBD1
CASNGQVSYEQYF
TGTGCCAGCAACGGACAGGTTTCCTACGAGCAGTACTTC
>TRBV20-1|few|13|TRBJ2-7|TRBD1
CSATGTGGYEQYF
TGCAGTGCAACTGGGACAGGAGGCTACGAGCAGTACTTC
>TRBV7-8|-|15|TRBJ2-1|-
CASSPRTSRYNEQFF
TGTGCCAGCAGCCCAAGGACCTCGCGGTACAATGAGCAGTTCTTC
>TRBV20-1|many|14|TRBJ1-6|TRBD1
CSAMGQGSNSPLHF
TGCAGTGCTATGGGACAGGGGTCTAATTCACCCCTCCACTTT
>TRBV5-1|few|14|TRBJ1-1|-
CASSFSAGDTEAFF
TGCGCCAGCAGCTTTTCCGCAGGGGACACTGAAGCTTTCTTT
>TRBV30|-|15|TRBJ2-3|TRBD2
CAWSVGLAGPDTQYF
TGTGCCTGGAGTGTTGGGCTAGCGGGGCCAGATACGCAGTATTTT
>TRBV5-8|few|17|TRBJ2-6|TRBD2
CASKNSGSSSGANVLTF
TGTGCCAGCAAGAATAGCGGGAGCAGCTCTGGGGCCAACGTCCTGACTTTC
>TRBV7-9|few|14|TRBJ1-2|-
CASSPGTVYYGYTF
TGTGCCAGCAGCCCTGGGACGGTGTACTATGGCTACACCTTC
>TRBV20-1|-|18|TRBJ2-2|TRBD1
CSARDLLVDRVATGELFF
TGCAGTGCTAGAGATTTGTTAGTTGACAGGGTTGCCACCGGGGAGCTGTTTTTT
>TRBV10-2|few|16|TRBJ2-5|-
CASSPARTASQETQYF
TGCGCCAGCAGCCCCGCCAGGACAGCAAGCCAAGAGACCCAGTACTTC
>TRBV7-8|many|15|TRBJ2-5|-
CASSLAKGGEETQYF
TGTGCCAGCAGCTTAGCGAAAGGGGGAGAAGAGACCCAGTACTTC
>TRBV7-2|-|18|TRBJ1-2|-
CASSLARGHRSPTFGYTF
TGTGCCAGCAGCTTAGCTCGGGGACATCGATCCCCAACTTTCGGCTACACCTTC
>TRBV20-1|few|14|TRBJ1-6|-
CSASQGLGASPLHF
TGCAGTGCTAGTCAGGGACTGGGGGCTTCACCCCTCCACTTT
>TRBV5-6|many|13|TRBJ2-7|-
CASSLVDSYEQYF
TGTGCCAGCAGCTTGGTCGACAGTTACGAGCAGTACTTC
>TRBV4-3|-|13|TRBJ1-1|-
CASSRTSTGEAFF
TGCGCCAGCAGCCGCACTAGCACAGGTGAAGCTTTCTTT
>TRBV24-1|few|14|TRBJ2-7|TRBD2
CATSDSGLADEQYF
TGTGCCACCAGTGATTCCGGACTAGCTGACGAGCAGTACTTC